The rows below give T cell receptor beta chains drawn from one sample of a study of OX40 agonist ivuxolimab in advanced cancers. Libraries were prepared by immunoSEQ multiplex PCR; TCRdb keeps only in-frame clonotypes and omits some of them. The sample contains tens of thousands of clones, roughly 76% of which appear only once. Sequenced here: CD4+ or CD8+ T cells sorted from blood, sampled in a trial of the OX40 agonist ivuxolimab. The receptors shown here come from an adult with an advanced solid tumor such as melanoma, head and neck, liver or kidney cancer. Each CDR3 is given with its conserved first and last residue. The D gene is left open where the match is weak. Clone size is given for some rows only: seen once, a few or many times, or a class if the clone is expanded.

V gene: TRBV7-3
clone size: .
J gene: TRBJ2-5
D gene: .
CDR3 protein: CASSLSVGETQYF
CDR3 DNA: TGTGCCAGCAGCTTGTCAGTCGGTGAGACCCAGTACTTC

V gene: TRBV5-1
clone size: .
J gene: TRBJ1-1
D gene: .
CDR3 protein: CASSFSAANTEAFF
CDR3 DNA: TGCGCCAGCAGCTTTTCGGCAGCAAACACTGAAGCTTTCTTT

V gene: TRBV2
clone size: medium-sized
J gene: TRBJ2-3
D gene: .
CDR3 protein: CASSEESDGTDTQYF
CDR3 DNA: TGTGCCAGCAGTGAAGAGTCGGACGGCACAGATACGCAGTATTTT

V gene: TRBV5-4
clone size: .
J gene: TRBJ2-3
D gene: .
CDR3 protein: CASSFGTDTQYF
CDR3 DNA: TGTGCCAGCAGCTTTGGAACAGATACGCAGTATTTT

V gene: TRBV7-2
clone size: .
J gene: TRBJ2-1
D gene: TRBD2
CDR3 protein: CASSLFGGGSYNEQFF
CDR3 DNA: TGTGCCAGCAGCTTATTTGGGGGAGGGTCCTACAATGAGCAGTTCTTC

V gene: TRBV10-2
clone size: few
J gene: TRBJ2-2
D gene: TRBD2
CDR3 protein: CASTRTSGYTGELFF
CDR3 DNA: TGCGCCAGCACCCGGACTAGCGGATACACCGGGGAGCTGTTTTTT

V gene: TRBV28
clone size: .
J gene: TRBJ1-1
D gene: .
CDR3 protein: CASTSRDTEAFF
CDR3 DNA: TGTGCCAGCACATCGAGGGACACTGAAGCTTTCTTT

V gene: TRBV5-1
clone size: .
J gene: TRBJ2-6
D gene: .
CDR3 protein: CASSLLVSGANVLTF
CDR3 DNA: TGCGCCAGCAGCTTATTAGTCTCTGGGGCCAACGTCCTGACTTTC

V gene: TRBV5-6
clone size: .
J gene: TRBJ2-2
D gene: TRBD1
CDR3 protein: CASSSTGVHSGELFF
CDR3 DNA: TGTGCCAGCAGCTCGACAGGGGTACATTCCGGGGAGCTGTTTTTT

V gene: TRBV11-2
clone size: .
J gene: TRBJ2-2
D gene: .
CDR3 protein: CASSLERSLTLFF
CDR3 DNA: TGTGCCAGCAGCTTAGAGAGGTCCCTCACGCTGTTTTTT

V gene: TRBV28
clone size: .
J gene: TRBJ2-4
D gene: .
CDR3 protein: CASKKTEALTKNIQYF
CDR3 DNA: TGTGCCAGCAAAAAGACGGAAGCGTTGACCAAAAACATTCAGTACTTC

V gene: TRBV28
clone size: .
J gene: TRBJ2-5
D gene: .
CDR3 protein: CASSSGQLVETQYF
CDR3 DNA: TGTGCCAGCAGTTCAGGACAGTTGGTGGAGACCCAGTACTTC

V gene: TRBV29-1
clone size: .
J gene: TRBJ2-1
D gene: TRBD2
CDR3 protein: CSVQASGGYNEQFF
CDR3 DNA: TGCAGCGTTCAAGCTAGCGGGGGATACAATGAGCAGTTCTTC

V gene: TRBV2
clone size: .
J gene: TRBJ1-2
D gene: .
CDR3 protein: CASSEDRTYGYTF
CDR3 DNA: TGTGCCAGCAGTGAAGATAGGACCTATGGCTACACCTTC

V gene: TRBV4-3
clone size: .
J gene: TRBJ1-1
D gene: TRBD1
CDR3 protein: CASSQDAGTEQAFF
CDR3 DNA: TGCGCCAGCAGCCAAGATGCCGGGACAGAGCAAGCTTTCTTT

V gene: TRBV1
clone size: .
J gene: TRBJ1-4
D gene: .
CDR3 protein: CTSSLPSRGRRGEKLLF
CDR3 DNA: TGCACCAGCAGCCTCCCCTCCCGGGGGCGGAGGGGTGAAAAACTGCTTTTT

V gene: TRBV5-5
clone size: .
J gene: TRBJ2-7
D gene: .
CDR3 protein: CASSLAIGTGAYEQYF
CDR3 DNA: TGTGCCAGCAGCTTGGCCATAGGAACAGGAGCCTACGAGCAGTACTTC

V gene: TRBV9
clone size: .
J gene: TRBJ2-3
D gene: .
CDR3 protein: CASSVGGMPDTQYF
CDR3 DNA: TGTGCCAGCAGCGTAGGGGGGATGCCAGATACGCAGTATTTT

V gene: TRBV19
clone size: .
J gene: TRBJ2-7
D gene: .
CDR3 protein: CASSRTALSYEQYF
CDR3 DNA: TGTGCCAGTAGTCGGACAGCCCTTTCATACGAGCAGTACTTC

V gene: TRBV4-2
clone size: .
J gene: TRBJ2-5
D gene: TRBD1
CDR3 protein: CASSQDRGQGETQYF
CDR3 DNA: TGTGCCAGCAGCCAAGACAGGGGGCAAGGAGAGACCCAGTACTTC

V gene: TRBV7-9
clone size: .
J gene: TRBJ1-2
D gene: .
CDR3 protein: CASSSQGIGRLANYGYTF
CDR3 DNA: TGTGCCAGCAGCTCCCAAGGGATCGGGAGATTAGCTAACTATGGCTACACCTTC

V gene: TRBV5-1
clone size: .
J gene: TRBJ2-1
D gene: .
CDR3 protein: CASSLAGTRYNEQFF
CDR3 DNA: TGCGCCAGCAGCTTGGCTGGGACCCGGTACAATGAGCAGTTCTTC

V gene: TRBV19
clone size: once
J gene: TRBJ1-5
D gene: .
CDR3 protein: CASRRAVQANQPQHF
CDR3 DNA: TGTGCCAGTAGAAGGGCCGTTCAAGCTAATCAGCCCCAGCATTTT

V gene: TRBV21-1
clone size: .
J gene: TRBJ1-2
D gene: .
CDR3 protein: CASSKEPRGGYGYTF
CDR3 DNA: TGTGCCAGCAGCAAAGAGCCGAGGGGGGGGTATGGCTACACCTTC

V gene: TRBV9
clone size: .
J gene: TRBJ1-2
D gene: .
CDR3 protein: CASSVDLGLDRGYTF
CDR3 DNA: TGTGCCAGCAGCGTAGATTTGGGTTTAGATCGTGGCTACACCTTC